These 9 T cell receptor beta chains originate from one sample sequenced in a study of human T cells and chemical hapten exposure. Using its own MiXCR run on the RACE reads, TCRdb lists one record per CDR3 protein. The data contain 90,000 to 120,000 distinct CDR3 sequences, 11% of them singletons. Time point defined: patch test 1, 2 weeks after DPC sensitization. Treatment of the sample: therapeutic diphenylcyclopropenone sensitization with weekly scalp DPC. Sequenced here: whole blood, sampled in connection with sensitization to the hapten diphenylcyclopropenone (DPC). These receptors came from a woman in her thirties or forties with alopecia areata. Some clones in this sample may be carry-over from other donors' samples.

This clonotype was recorded a few times. J is TRBJ2-1 and V is TRBV25-1; TRBD2 is a possible D gene (5 bases). This CDR3 comprises 14 residues. CDR1 and CDR2 from the germline V gene are MGHDK and SYGVNS. V was cut by 6 bases and J by 0 bases, with 9 bases left in between. The CDR3 reads CASRSGFSYNEQFF. DNA for the CDR3: TGTGCCAGCAGGAGCGGTTTCTCCTACAATGAGCAGTTCTTC.

The chain couples TRBV7-2 to TRBJ1-1; 7 bases agree with TRBD1. The CDR3 spans 13 residues. Trimming removed 6 bases from V and 11 bases from J; junction bases left unmatched: 12. Germline V gives CDR1 SGHTA, CDR2 FQGNSA. The CDR3, as DNA: TGTGCCAGCAGTTCCATACAGGGGTTGCCGGCTTTCTTT. It codes for CASSSIQGLPAFF.

This clonotype has just a few counts. V and J are TRBV6-1 and TRBJ2-2, with 9 bases identical to TRBD1. The CDR3 is made up of 16 amino acids. The germline V gene encodes CDR1 MNHNS and CDR2 SASEGT. V gave up 5 bases and J gave up 4 bases; unmatched junction bases: 8. As DNA, the CDR3 is TGTGCCAGCAGTACCAGACAGGGGGGGCCCACCGGGGAGCTGTTTTTT. Translation: CASSTRQGGPTGELFF.

This clonotype was seen ten or more times. This chain connects TRBV4-3 to TRBJ2-3; 8 positions agree with TRBD2. This CDR3 region has 16 residues. The germline CDR1 and CDR2 sequences are LGHNA and YSLEER. V lost 0 bases, J lost 5 bases, and 7 bases stayed unmatched. This chain's CDR3 is CASSQDERGLGDTQYF. DNA of the CDR3: TGCGCCAGCAGCCAAGATGAGCGGGGGCTGGGAGATACGCAGTATTTT.

Comments on this clonotype: It may be a read error: a sequence one base away is much more abundant. The chain couples TRBV7-2 to TRBJ2-5; 7 nucleotides match TRBD1. The junction had 5 bases not matched to a gene; V was cut back by 0 bases and J by 7 bases. Germline V lookup: CDR1 SGHTA, CDR2 FQGNSA. The CDR3 contains 14 residues. CDR3: CASSLAYRGVTQYF. CDR3 in DNA: TGTGCCAGCAGCTTAGCTTACAGGGGAGTGACCCAGTACTTC. Variable domain in full (rest from reference TRBV7-2 and TRBJ2-5): GAGVSQSPSNKVTEKGKDVELRCDPISGHTALYWYRQSLGQGLEFLIYFQGNSAPDKSGLPSDRFSAERTGGSVSTLTIQRTQQEDSAVYLCASSLAYRGVTQYFGPGTRLLVL.

This clonotype was seen a handful of times. The chain links TRBV28 to TRBJ2-6; D may correspond to TRBD1 or TRBD2 (5 bases each). This CDR3 is 15 amino acids long. V lost 4 bases to trimming and J lost 8 bases, with 15 bases between them. Per the germline V gene, CDR1 is MDHEN and CDR2 is SYDVKM. For the CDR3, the DNA is TGTGCCAGCAGTTCCCCGGCTGGGGGATCCAACGTCCTGACTTTC. Translation: CASSSPAGGSNVLTF.

About this clonotype itself: Since no conserved phenylalanine or tryptophan closes the CDR3, a read error is the likely cause. Because the CDR3's place on the DNA is in doubt, the DNA is left out and the CDR3 is given as listed by TCRdb. This chain uses TRBV24-1 with TRBJ2-3. Ends included, the CDR3 has 12 residues. Germline loops: CDR1 KGHDR, CDR2 SFDVKD. This CDR3 reads CATSDLFLSNIG.

This clonotype was picked up a small number of times. The J gene is TRBJ2-5, the V gene TRBV4-1; 8 bases are shared with TRBD1. The V gene end was trimmed by 4 bases and the J gene end by 4 bases; junction bases not matched to a gene: 5. The CDR3 covers 14 residues. CDR1 is MGHRA, CDR2 YSYEKL, per germline. The CDR3 nucleotides read TGCGCCAGCAGCCTACCACAGGGGGGAGAGACCCAGTACTTC. It yields the protein CASSLPQGGETQYF.

The genes are TRBV18 and TRBJ2-2, with TRBD2 as a possible D gene (6 bases). The V end was cut by 0 bases, the J end by 6 bases, with 8 bases between. CDR1 is KGHSH, CDR2 LQKENI, per germline. The CDR3 extends over 14 amino acids. Written as DNA, the CDR3 is TGTGCCAGCTCACCACCTACGGGGGCCGGGGAGCTGTTTTTT. This gives the protein CASSPPTGAGELFF.